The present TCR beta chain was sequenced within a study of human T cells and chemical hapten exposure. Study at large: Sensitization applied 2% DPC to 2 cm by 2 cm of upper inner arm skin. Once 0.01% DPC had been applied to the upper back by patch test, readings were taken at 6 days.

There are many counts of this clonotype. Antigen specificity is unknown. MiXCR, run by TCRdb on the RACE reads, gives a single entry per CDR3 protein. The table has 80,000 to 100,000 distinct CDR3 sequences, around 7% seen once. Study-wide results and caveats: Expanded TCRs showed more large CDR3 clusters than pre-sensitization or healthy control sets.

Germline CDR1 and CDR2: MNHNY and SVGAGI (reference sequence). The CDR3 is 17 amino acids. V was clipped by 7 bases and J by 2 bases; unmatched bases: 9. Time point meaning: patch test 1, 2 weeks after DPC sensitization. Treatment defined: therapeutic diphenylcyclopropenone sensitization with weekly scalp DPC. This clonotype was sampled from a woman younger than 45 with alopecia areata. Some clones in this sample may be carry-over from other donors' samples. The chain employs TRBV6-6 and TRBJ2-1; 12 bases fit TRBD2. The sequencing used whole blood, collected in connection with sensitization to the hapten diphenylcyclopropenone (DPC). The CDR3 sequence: CASTAIPSGGAYNEQFF. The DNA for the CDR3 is TGTGCCAGCACCGCAATCCCTAGCGGGGGGGCCTACAATGAGCAGTTCTTC.